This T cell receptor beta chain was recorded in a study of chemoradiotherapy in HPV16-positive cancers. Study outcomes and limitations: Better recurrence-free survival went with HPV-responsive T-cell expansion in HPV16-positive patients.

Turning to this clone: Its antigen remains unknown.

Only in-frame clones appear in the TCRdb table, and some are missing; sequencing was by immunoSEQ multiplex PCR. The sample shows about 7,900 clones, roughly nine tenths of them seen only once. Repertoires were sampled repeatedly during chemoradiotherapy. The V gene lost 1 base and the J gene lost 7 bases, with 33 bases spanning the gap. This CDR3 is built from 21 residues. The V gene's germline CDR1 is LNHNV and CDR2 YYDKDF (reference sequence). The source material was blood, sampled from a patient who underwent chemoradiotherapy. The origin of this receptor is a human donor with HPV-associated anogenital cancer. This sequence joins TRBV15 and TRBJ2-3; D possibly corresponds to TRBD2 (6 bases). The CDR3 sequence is CATSRGRGGGKSRGEGNTQYF. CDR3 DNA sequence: TGTGCCACCAGCAGAGGCCGTGGAGGAGGGAAGAGTAGGGGTGAGGGGAATACGCAGTATTTT.